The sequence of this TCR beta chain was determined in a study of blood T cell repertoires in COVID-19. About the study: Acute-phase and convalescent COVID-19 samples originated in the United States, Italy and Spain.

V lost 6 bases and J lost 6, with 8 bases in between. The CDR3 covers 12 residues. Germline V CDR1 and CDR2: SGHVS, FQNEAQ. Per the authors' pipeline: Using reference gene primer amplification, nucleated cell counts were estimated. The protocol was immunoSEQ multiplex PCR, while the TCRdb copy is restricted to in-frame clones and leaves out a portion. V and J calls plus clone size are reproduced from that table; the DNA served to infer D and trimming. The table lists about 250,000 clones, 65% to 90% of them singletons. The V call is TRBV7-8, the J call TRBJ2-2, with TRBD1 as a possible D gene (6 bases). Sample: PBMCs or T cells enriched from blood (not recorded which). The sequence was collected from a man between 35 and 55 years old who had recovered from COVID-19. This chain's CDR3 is CASRHRAGELFF. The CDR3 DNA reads TGTGCCAGCAGACACAGGGCCGGGGAGCTGTTTTTT. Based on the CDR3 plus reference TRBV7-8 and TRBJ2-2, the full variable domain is GAGVSQSPRYKVAKRGQDVALRCDPISGHVSLFWYQQALGQGPEFLTYFQNEAQLDKSGLPSDRFFAERPEGSVSTLKIQRTQQEDSAVYLCASRHRAGELFFGEGSRLTVL.